The 29 T cell receptor beta chains in this list originate from one sample, sequenced in a study of human T cells and chemical hapten exposure. The study extracted total RNA from unfractionated whole blood. MiXCR was run by TCRdb on the 5' RACE reads, yielding one entry per CDR3 protein. Of roughly 82,000 distinct CDR3 sequences in the sample, approximately 16% are singletons; the top ten hold approximately 7%. Every receptor here comes from a female donor in good health.

This clonotype showed up many times. The chain uses TRBV7-2 and TRBJ1-3; D ambiguous. Germline CDR1 is SGHTA and CDR2 is FQGNSA. The CDR3 runs to 13 residues. V shed 4 bases and J shed 4 bases, with 8 bases lying between them. The CDR3 sequence: CASSSSRGNTIYF. The CDR3 DNA follows: TGTGCCAGCAGCTCATCTAGAGGAAACACCATATATTTT.

The gene calls are TRBV30 and TRBJ1-1; 8 bases line up with TRBD1. There are 16 residues in the CDR3. Per the germline V gene, CDR1 is GTSNPN and CDR2 is SVGIG (reference sequence). Unmatched junction bases numbered 14, after V lost 2 bases and J lost 6 bases. The CDR3 DNA reads TGTGCCTGGAGTCCAGGACTAGGACAGGGTGGGCCTGAAGCTTTCTTT. Translated, it gives CAWSPGLGQGGPEAFF.

This clonotype was found a few times. The chain couples TRBV20-1 to TRBJ1-2, with 9 bases lining up with TRBD1. There are 12 residues in the CDR3. The germline V gene has CDR1 DFQATT and CDR2 SNEGSKA (reference sequence). With V trimmed by 3 bases and J by 8 bases, 4 bases remained unmatched. The CDR3 sequence: CSASRDRVGYTF. Written as DNA, the CDR3 is TGCAGTGCTAGCCGGGACAGGGTGGGCTACACCTTC.

V usage is TRBV20-1 and J usage is TRBJ1-1, with D perhaps matching TRBD1 (6 bases). The CDR3 is made up of 11 amino acids. CDR1 is DFQATT and CDR2 is SNEGSKA in the germline V gene (reference sequence). V lost 5 bases and J lost 7, with 11 bases in between. CDR3 sequence (DNA): TGCAGTGCTTCCGGGACACATGAAGCTTTCTTT. Amino acid sequence: CSASGTHEAFF.

This clonotype was counted only a few times. The chain employs TRBV13 and TRBJ2-7; 10 nucleotides match TRBD2. The CDR3 totals 15 residues. The germline V gene encodes CDR1 PRHDT and CDR2 FYEKMQ (reference sequence). V was pared by 5 bases and J by 2 bases, with 6 bases of the junction left unmatched. The CDR3 loop is CASSTLAGETYEQYF. The CDR3 DNA reads TGTGCCAGCAGCACCCTAGCGGGGGAAACCTACGAGCAGTACTTC.

This clonotype is judged medium-sized. The CDR3 DNA is TGTGCCAGCAGTCCCACAGGCTCGAAGGGCTACACCTTC. Its protein product is CASSPTGSKGYTF. The genes are TRBV28 and TRBJ1-2; possibly TRBD1 for D (5 bases). Germline CDR1 MDHEN, CDR2 SYDVKM. CDR3 length: 13 residues. Between the trimmed V and J ends, which lost 5 bases and 8 bases, there was a span of 15 bases.

The chain couples TRBV9 to TRBJ2-7; D is ambiguous. The germline CDR1 and CDR2 sequences are SGDLS and YYNGEE. Trimming removed 0 bases from V and 2 bases from J, with 9 bases in between. The CDR3 covers 14 residues. The CDR3 loop is CASSVVGSTYEQYF. As DNA, the CDR3 is TGTGCCAGCAGCGTAGTGGGCAGCACCTACGAGCAGTACTTC.

This clonotype was counted a few times. The chain uses TRBV5-1 and TRBJ1-2; D gene unclear. Germline CDR1 SGHRS, CDR2 YFSETQ. V was cut by 3 bases and J by 0 bases, with 9 bases left in between. The CDR3 runs to 14 residues. The CDR3 loop is CASSSDLTNYGYTF. CDR3 in DNA: TGCGCCAGCAGCTCAGACCTGACTAACTATGGCTACACCTTC.

This clonotype came up many times. The V call is TRBV6-5, the J call TRBJ2-7; 8 positions match TRBD2. Per germline, CDR1 MNHEY and CDR2 SVGAGI. Trimming at V came to 7 bases and at J to 2 bases, leaving 4 bases not matched to a gene. This CDR3 spans 13 amino acids. The CDR3, as DNA: TGTGCCAGCACAAAGGGACTAGCCTACGAGCAGTACTTC. Protein product: CASTKGLAYEQYF.

The chain is built from TRBV7-9 and TRBJ2-1; 7 bases map to TRBD2. From germline, CDR1 is SEHNR and CDR2 FQNEAQ (reference sequence). Trimming removed 4 bases from V and 6 bases from J; junction bases left unmatched: 15. The CDR3 consists of 17 residues. CDR3 residues: CASSSPNRERGVNEQFF. CDR3 coding DNA: TGTGCCAGCAGCTCCCCTAATAGGGAGCGGGGCGTCAATGAGCAGTTCTTC. The full variable domain, rest sourced from reference TRBV7-9 and TRBJ2-1, is DTGVSQNPRHKITKRGQNVTFRCDPISEHNRLYWYRQTLGQGPEFLTYFQNEAQLEKSRLLSDRFSAERPKGSFSTLEIQRTEQGDSAMYLCASSSPNRERGVNEQFFGPGTRLTVL.

This clonotype occurred once. This chain connects TRBV6-5 to TRBJ1-2; the match to TRBD1 covers 7 bases. The germline CDR1 and CDR2 sequences are MNHEY and SVGAGI. V shed 6 bases and J 0 bases; nucleotides not matched to a gene: 4. This CDR3 has 14 amino acids. The CDR3 nucleotides read TGTGCCAGCAGACAGGGGAGTACTAACTATGGCTACACCTTC. It yields the protein CASRQGSTNYGYTF.

This chain links TRBV20-1 with TRBJ2-1; D unclear. Germline lookup yields CDR1 DFQATT and CDR2 SNEGSKA (reference sequence). The CDR3 has 12 residues. V was cut by 3 bases and J by 5 bases, with 8 bases left in between. The DNA of the CDR3 is TGCAGTGCTAGTCACTTCGACAATGAGCAGTTCTTC. It specifies CSASHFDNEQFF.

A few counts support this clonotype. The gene calls are TRBV24-1 and TRBJ2-2; 8 positions agree with TRBD2. With 9 bases clipped from V and 1 base from J, the junction kept 6 bases outside the gene matches. This CDR3 comprises 15 residues. Germline V gene lookup returns CDR1 KGHDR and CDR2 SFDVKD. The CDR3 loop reads CATGGAGENTGELFF. The DNA for the CDR3 is TGTGCCACCGGCGGAGCGGGAGAGAACACCGGGGAGCTGTTTTTT.

This chain joins TRBV7-2 and TRBJ2-3; D is possibly TRBD1 (5 bases). CDR3 length equals 15 residues. Germline CDR1 and CDR2: SGHTA and FQGNSA. Between the trimmed V and J ends, which lost 4 bases and 1 base, there was a span of 12 bases. The CDR3 region has the DNA TGTGCCAGCAGCTCCAGGGTTTTGGGCACAGATACGCAGTATTTT. Translation: CASSSRVLGTDTQYF.

CDR3 DNA sequence: TGTGCCAGTAGTGGACTAGCGGGAGCAGATACGCAGTATTTT. This gives the protein CASSGLAGADTQYF. The chain combines TRBV19 with TRBJ2-3, with 13 bases that match TRBD2. The CDR3 contains 14 residues. CDR1 and CDR2 (germline): LNHDA, SQIVND (reference sequence). V was pared by 5 bases and J by 4 bases, with 0 bases of the junction left unmatched.

As for this clonotype: This may be a read error, as it is one base from a much larger clone. The V call is TRBV14, the J call TRBJ2-7; D is uncertain. The CDR3 runs to 11 residues. Per germline, CDR1 SGHDN and CDR2 FVKESK. CDR3: CASSKDNEQYF. CDR3 in DNA: TGTGCCAGCAGCAAAGACAACGAGCAGTACTTC.

The chain is built from TRBV20-1 and TRBJ2-2; TRBD2 matches at 10 bases. Germline V CDR1 and CDR2: DFQATT, SNEGSKA (reference sequence). This CDR3 has 19 residues. The ends lost 1 base at V and 5 bases at J; junction bases unmatched: 16. CDR3 DNA sequence: TGCAGTGCTAGAGGACCACCCACCGTCAGCGGGAGGGCTACCGGGGAGCTGTTTTTT. It yields the protein CSARGPPTVSGRATGELFF.

This clonotype was counted at least ten times. This chain connects TRBV7-2 to TRBJ1-5; no definite D call. Trimming took 7 bases from V and 4 from J, leaving 14 bases between them. The CDR3 is 14 residues long. Germline lookup yields CDR1 SGHTA and CDR2 FQGNSA. This chain's CDR3 is CASKLGSVNQPQHF. Written as DNA, the CDR3 is TGTGCCAGCAAACTGGGGAGCGTGAATCAGCCCCAGCATTTT. Using reference TRBV7-2 and TRBJ1-5 for the parts outside the CDR3, the full variable domain is GAGVSQSPSNKVTEKGKDVELRCDPISGHTALYWYRQSLGQGLEFLIYFQGNSAPDKSGLPSDRFSAERTGGSVSTLTIQRTQQEDSAVYLCASKLGSVNQPQHFGDGTRLSIL.

The V and J genes are TRBV4-1 and TRBJ2-5, with no clear D. The CDR3 is made up of 14 amino acids. Trimming removed 4 bases from V and 0 bases from J, with 9 bases in between. Per germline, CDR1 MGHRA and CDR2 YSYEKL. CDR3 DNA: TGCGCCAGCAGCCTGCCCGGGTACCAAGAGACCCAGTACTTC. Translating gives CASSLPGYQETQYF.

The chain links TRBV7-9 to TRBJ1-4; D unclear. Trimming shortened V by 6 bases and J by 13 bases, and 18 bases separated the two germline ends. CDR1 is SEHNR and CDR2 is FQNEAQ in the germline V gene (reference sequence). The CDR3 sequence is 13 residues long. The CDR3 region has the DNA TGTGCCAGCAGTTGGCCGGACTCCAGGCGACTGTTTTTT. It codes for CASSWPDSRRLFF. Complete variable domain (other parts from reference TRBV7-9 and TRBJ1-4): DTGVSQNPRHKITKRGQNVTFRCDPISEHNRLYWYRQTLGQGPEFLTYFQNEAQLEKSRLLSDRFSAERPKGSFSTLEIQRTEQGDSAMYLCASSWPDSRRLFFGSGTQLSVL.

This clonotype was observed at least ten times. This chain joins TRBV6-5 and TRBJ1-1; TRBD1 might be the D (5 bases). This CDR3 contains 16 residues. V dropped 2 bases and J dropped 3 bases, with 16 bases sitting between them. The germline V gene has CDR1 MNHEY and CDR2 SVGAGI. The CDR3 DNA reads TGTGCCAGCAGTTACGAGCAGGGAGGCCCGGACACTGAAGCTTTCTTT. It is translated as CASSYEQGGPDTEAFF.

The chain is built from TRBV3-1 and TRBJ1-2, with D uncertain. Germline lookup yields CDR1 LGHDT and CDR2 YNNKEL (reference sequence). The CDR3 has 13 amino acids. V lost 0 bases and J 7 bases, leaving 9 bases between the germline ends. The CDR3 DNA sequence: TGTGCCAGCAGCCAAGAGCGCGAGGGTGGCTACACCTTC. The encoded protein is CASSQEREGGYTF. The full variable domain, its missing parts supplied by reference TRBV3-1 and TRBJ1-2, is DTAVSQTPKYLVTQMGNDKSIKCEQNLGHDTMYWYKQDSKKFLKIMFSYNNKELIINETVPNRFSPKSPDKAHLNLHINSLELGDSAVYFCASSQEREGGYTFGSGTRLTVV.

This clonotype was recorded a few times. The genes are TRBV29-1 and TRBJ1-2; 7 bases line up with TRBD1. The CDR3 sequence is 11 residues long. J lost 6 bases, V lost 7 bases, and 5 bases had no gene match. Germline V gives CDR1 SQVTM, CDR2 ANQGSEA. The CDR3 sequence is CSGGRGNGYTF. The CDR3, as DNA: TGCAGCGGGGGCAGGGGGAATGGCTACACCTTC. Variable domain in full (rest from reference TRBV29-1 and TRBJ1-2): SAVISQKPSRDICQRGTSLTIQCQVDSQVTMMFWYRQQPGQSLTLIATANQGSEATYESGFVIDKFPISRPNLTFSTLTVSNMSPEDSSIYLCSGGRGNGYTFGSGTRLTVV.

This clonotype came up a few times. The chain is built from TRBV6-5 and TRBJ2-3; 8 bases fit TRBD2. CDR3 size: 15 residues. With 6 bases clipped from V and 3 bases from J, the junction kept 8 bases outside the gene matches. Germline CDR1 reads MNHEY; CDR2 reads SVGAGI. The DNA for the CDR3 is TGTGCCAGCAGCCACGGGGGGGCGCGTACAGATACGCAGTATTTT. It codes for CASSHGGARTDTQYF.

This clonotype was seen a handful of times. The chain links TRBV3-1 to TRBJ1-3; D is ambiguous. The CDR3 sequence is 11 residues long. The germline V gene encodes CDR1 LGHDT and CDR2 YNNKEL (reference sequence). V shed 4 bases and J shed 5 bases, with 3 bases lying between them. The CDR3 nucleotides read TGTGCCAGCAGCCTAAGAAACACCATATATTTT. Translating gives CASSLRNTIYF. The full variable domain, its missing parts supplied by reference TRBV3-1 and TRBJ1-3, is DTAVSQTPKYLVTQMGNDKSIKCEQNLGHDTMYWYKQDSKKFLKIMFSYNNKELIINETVPNRFSPKSPDKAHLNLHINSLELGDSAVYFCASSLRNTIYFGEGSWLTVV.

This clonotype occurred many times. J is TRBJ2-3 and V is TRBV7-2; D tentatively fits TRBD1 or TRBD2 (6 bases each). CDR3 size: 13 residues. CDR1 is SGHTA, CDR2 FQGNSA, per germline. Trimming took off 5 bases at V and 2 bases at J, with 8 bases between the two ends. The CDR3 region is CASSGGLTDTQYF. DNA for the CDR3: TGTGCCAGCAGCGGGGGGCTCACAGATACGCAGTATTTT.

The chain combines TRBV6-1 with TRBJ2-7; a weak D match, TRBD2 (5 bases). Trimming shortened V by 6 bases and J by 3 bases, and 15 bases separated the two germline ends. Germline CDR1 is MNHNS and CDR2 is SASEGT. This CDR3 is 14 amino acids long. CDR3 nucleotide sequence: TGTGCCAGCAGCTCCTCGAGGGTGAACTACGAGCAGTACTTC. Translation gives CASSSSRVNYEQYF.

The table lists this clonotype with a few counts. CDR3 sequence: CASSLGAGSQPQHF. In nucleotides, the CDR3 is TGCGCCAGCAGCTTGGGGGCAGGGTCTCAGCCCCAGCATTTT. This sequence joins TRBV5-1 and TRBJ1-5, with D tentatively TRBD1 (5 bases). V dropped 0 bases and J dropped 6 bases, with 10 bases sitting between them. This CDR3 region has 14 residues. CDR1 and CDR2 from the germline V gene are SGHRS and YFSETQ. Supplemented by reference TRBV5-1 and TRBJ1-5, the full variable domain reads KAGVTQTPRYLIKTRGQQVTLSCSPISGHRSVSWYQQTPGQGLQFLFEYFSETQRNKGNFPGRFSGRQFSNSRSEMNVSTLELGDSALYLCASSLGAGSQPQHFGDGTRLSIL.

This chain links TRBV5-4 with TRBJ1-5; 9 bases align to TRBD1. This CDR3 comprises 16 residues. CDR1 SGHNT and CDR2 YYREEE come from the germline V gene (reference sequence). V gave up 3 bases and J gave up 4 bases; unmatched junction bases: 8. The chain's CDR3 is CASSSQGARGNQPQHF. In DNA form, the CDR3 reads TGTGCCAGCAGCTCACAGGGGGCGCGGGGGAATCAGCCCCAGCATTTT.